One sample yielded the 25 T cell receptor beta chains listed below, sequenced in a study of cytomegalovirus exposure and HLA in healthy donors. Repertoires were generated with immunoSEQ multiplex PCR, while TCRdb's copy carries only in-frame clones and drops some. The table includes over 150,000 clones, roughly 95% detected once. The specimen was PBMCs. These receptors were obtained from a young woman in good health and CMV-seronegative.

This chain connects TRBV4-2 to TRBJ1-2; TRBD1 aligns across 8 bases. CDR3 length equals 12 residues. Per germline, CDR1 LGHNA and CDR2 YNFKEQ. Trimming removed 4 bases from V and 6 bases from J; junction bases left unmatched: 1. DNA of the CDR3: TGTGCCAGCAGCCCGACAGGGGATGGCTACACCTTC. Amino acid sequence: CASSPTGDGYTF.

The V and J genes are TRBV11-2 and TRBJ2-5, with TRBD2 as a possible D gene (6 bases). Germline CDR1 and CDR2: SGHAT and FQNNGV. This CDR3 contains 15 residues. V lost 1 base and J 5 bases, leaving 14 bases between the germline ends. Written as DNA, the CDR3 is TGTGCCAGCAGCTTAGGGGAGGTTCTAGTGGAGACCCAGTACTTC. It encodes CASSLGEVLVETQYF.

The V gene is TRBV5-1, the J gene TRBJ1-2; 7 bases map to TRBD1. The trim removed 2 bases at V and 4 bases at J, leaving 8 bases unmatched. The CDR3 runs 15 residues. CDR1 is SGHRS, CDR2 YFSETQ, per germline. CDR3 residues: CASSFATPGGYGYTF. For the CDR3, the DNA is TGCGCCAGCAGCTTTGCTACCCCAGGGGGCTATGGCTACACCTTC.

This clone appeared a single time. This CDR3 is CASSLGSGGNEKLFF. The CDR3 bases are TGCGCCAGCAGCTTGGGTTCGGGAGGTAATGAAAAACTGTTTTTT. This rearrangement joins TRBV5-1 to TRBJ1-4; D ambiguous. CDR1 and CDR2 from the germline V gene are SGHRS and YFSETQ. The CDR3 sequence is 15 residues long. Deletions cut 0 bases from V and 4 bases from J, with 10 bases between.

The rearrangement joins TRBV6-5 to TRBJ2-1, with TRBD2 as a possible D gene (5 bases). This CDR3 spans 13 amino acids. Germline V gives CDR1 MNHEY, CDR2 SVGAGI. The V and J ends lost 3 bases and 7 bases respectively, with 10 bases between them. The CDR3 nucleotides are TGTGCCAGCAGTTATTCTAGAGGGAATGAGCAGTTCTTC. It translates to CASSYSRGNEQFF.

V gene TRBV18 combines with J gene TRBJ2-1; possibly TRBD2 for D (6 bases). CDR1 is KGHSH and CDR2 is LQKENI in the germline V gene. The CDR3 extends over 15 amino acids. V lost 1 base and J 3 bases, leaving 10 bases between the germline ends. CDR3: CASSPLAVDYNEQFF. DNA of the CDR3: TGTGCCAGCTCACCACTAGCGGTGGACTACAATGAGCAGTTCTTC.

The chain employs TRBV5-1 and TRBJ1-1; TRBD1 might be the D (6 bases). This CDR3 comprises 16 residues. V was pared by 0 bases and J by 5 bases, with 17 bases between. Germline assignment: CDR1 SGHRS and CDR2 YFSETQ. In DNA, the CDR3 is TGCGCCAGCAGCTTGGGCACAGGGTCGGGGGGGACTGAAGCTTTCTTT. Protein product: CASSLGTGSGGTEAFF.

In DNA, the CDR3 is TGTGCCAGTACCCCGGACAGGGAGGACACCGGGGAGCTGTTTTTT. This sequence encodes CASTPDREDTGELFF. The chain joins TRBV19 to TRBJ2-2, with 8 bases fitting TRBD1. The V gene's germline CDR1 is LNHDA and CDR2 SQIVND (reference sequence). Losses at the gene ends were 7 bases for V and 3 bases for J; bases not matched to a gene: 7. This CDR3 comprises 15 residues.

V and J are TRBV10-1 and TRBJ1-2; 7 bases agree with TRBD1. The CDR3 is 15 residues long. CDR1 and CDR2 from the germline V gene are WNHNN and SYGVQD (reference sequence). V lost 3 bases, J lost 4 bases, and 8 bases stayed unmatched. CDR3 coding DNA: TGCGCCAGCAGTGACCCGGACAGGCTCACCTATGGCTACACCTTC. This codes for CASSDPDRLTYGYTF.

The chain links TRBV7-2 to TRBJ2-3, with 10 positions matching TRBD2. This CDR3 contains 12 residues. From germline, CDR1 is SGHTA and CDR2 FQGNSA. The trim removed 4 bases at V and 14 bases at J, leaving 6 bases unmatched. The CDR3 reads CASSSLAGIAYF. CDR3 DNA sequence: TGTGCCAGCAGCTCACTAGCGGGGATTGCGTATTTT.

This clone has just one count. The rearrangement joins TRBV10-3 to TRBJ1-2; 8 nucleotides align to TRBD1. The V gene end was trimmed by 0 bases and the J gene end by 8 bases; junction bases not matched to a gene: 5. This CDR3 has 14 residues. Germline CDR1 is ENHRY and CDR2 is SYGVKD. The CDR3 reads CAISESETGVGYTF. In DNA form, the CDR3 reads TGTGCCATCAGTGAGTCCGAGACAGGGGTCGGCTACACCTTC.

V and J are TRBV4-3 and TRBJ1-1, with D uncertain. CDR1 and CDR2 from the germline V gene are LGHNA and YSLEER. V was trimmed by 0 bases and J by 5 bases, leaving 10 bases between them. The CDR3 covers 14 residues. This CDR3 reads CASSQDSVATEAFF. The CDR3 DNA reads as TGCGCCAGCAGCCAAGATTCTGTCGCGACTGAAGCTTTCTTT.

This chain uses TRBV5-1 with TRBJ1-1, with D perhaps matching TRBD1 (5 bases). This CDR3 has 14 residues. The V gene's germline CDR1 is SGHRS and CDR2 YFSETQ. V was shortened by 2 bases and J by 1 base, with 9 bases between the two germline ends. The DNA for the CDR3 is TGCGCCAGCAGCTTCGGGGGGAGGAACACTGAAGCTTTCTTT. Translation gives CASSFGGRNTEAFF.

V is TRBV9 and J is TRBJ2-1; TRBD2 aligns across 12 bases. Germline CDR1 and CDR2: SGDLS and YYNGEE. Trimming cost V 4 bases and J 3 bases; bases outside gene matches: 5. The CDR3 spans 16 residues. The CDR3 sequence is CASSKGTSGHYNEQFF. The CDR3 nucleotides are TGTGCCAGCAGCAAAGGGACTAGCGGGCACTACAATGAGCAGTTCTTC.

This chain connects TRBV12-5 to TRBJ1-2; 9 nucleotides line up with TRBD1. The CDR3 runs 14 residues. The germline V gene has CDR1 LGHNT and CDR2 FRNRAP. V lost 5 bases and J lost 3; bases outside the gene matches: 4. This CDR3 reads CASGEDRGYYGYTF. For the CDR3, the DNA is TGTGCTAGTGGTGAGGACAGGGGATACTATGGCTACACCTTC.

The V call is TRBV11-3, the J call TRBJ1-1; 8 bases are a match to TRBD1. Losses at the gene ends were 5 bases for V and 0 bases for J; bases not matched to a gene: 17. Per the germline V gene, CDR1 is SGHNT and CDR2 is YENEEA. This CDR3 has 19 amino acids. The DNA of the CDR3 is TGTGCCAGCAGCCCCTTGCACTCGGCCGGGACAGGTGTGAACACTGAAGCTTTCTTT. The encoded protein is CASSPLHSAGTGVNTEAFF.

The chain joins TRBV13 to TRBJ2-7; 7 nucleotides match TRBD1. Germline assignment: CDR1 PRHDT and CDR2 FYEKMQ (reference sequence). V lost 5 bases and J lost 2; bases outside the gene matches: 6. The CDR3 has 14 residues. CDR3 in DNA: TGTGCCAGCAGCCCCGGGACAGACGCCTACGAGCAGTACTTC. Protein sequence: CASSPGTDAYEQYF.

The chain carries TRBV6-5 and TRBJ2-2, with D maybe TRBD2 (5 bases). This CDR3 region has 11 residues. In germline, CDR1 is MNHEY, CDR2 SVGAGI. The V gene lost 8 bases and the J gene lost 6 bases, with 7 bases spanning the gap. The CDR3 sequence is CASWRAGELFF. For the CDR3, the DNA is TGTGCCAGCTGGCGGGCCGGGGAGCTGTTTTTT.

The chain employs TRBV16 and TRBJ2-3; 8 bases are a match to TRBD2. The CDR3 consists of 16 residues. J gave up 3 bases and V 0 bases, and 5 bases lay outside the gene matches. Per the germline V gene, CDR1 is KGHSY and CDR2 is FQNENV. The CDR3 DNA sequence: TGTGCCAGCAGCCAATCGGGAAGCGGGGGAACAGATACGCAGTATTTT. Residues: CASSQSGSGGTDTQYF.

Notes on this clone: At one end, the junction sequence differs from germline, possibly due to a read error. The genes are TRBV15 and TRBJ2-7; TRBD1 matches at 8 bases. The CDR3 is 13 amino acids. From germline, CDR1 is LNHNV and CDR2 YYDKDF (reference sequence). CDR3 sequence reads: CATSSPDRGELYF. The DNA of the CDR3 is TGTGCCACCAGCAGCCCCGACAGGGGCGAGCTGTACTTC.

This chain connects TRBV4-2 to TRBJ1-5; D is unresolved. The CDR3 covers 15 residues. V was cut by 3 bases and J by 1 base, with 10 bases left in between. The germline gives CDR1 LGHNA, CDR2 YNFKEQ. The CDR3 DNA reads as TGTGCCAGCAGCCAGACACCGGGGAGCAATCAGCCCCAGCATTTT. It encodes CASSQTPGSNQPQHF.

V and J are TRBV6-1 and TRBJ1-1; D not resolved. The V and J ends lost 6 bases and 6 bases respectively, with 14 bases between them. The V gene's germline CDR1 is MNHNS and CDR2 SASEGT. This CDR3 is built from 13 residues. The CDR3 sequence: CASSLGRGPEAFF. In DNA form, the CDR3 reads TGTGCCAGCAGCTTAGGGAGAGGTCCTGAAGCTTTCTTT.

The V call is TRBV29-1, the J call TRBJ2-1; D gene ambiguous. V dropped 5 bases and J dropped 1 base, with 9 bases sitting between them. The germline gives CDR1 SQVTM, CDR2 ANQGSEA. There are 13 residues in the CDR3. CDR3 bases: TGCAGCGTTCTGACATCTTCCTACAATGAGCAGTTCTTC. Protein sequence: CSVLTSSYNEQFF.

The chain is built from TRBV9 and TRBJ2-5; the D is unclear. Germline CDR1 is SGDLS and CDR2 is YYNGEE. The CDR3 loop spans 14 amino acids. The V end lost 0 bases, the J end lost 2 bases, and 8 bases lay between the germline ends. The DNA of the CDR3 is TGTGCCAGCAGCGTAGAAGTCAGTCAAGAGACCCAGTACTTC. It specifies CASSVEVSQETQYF.

This clone was observed once. The chain is built from TRBV18 and TRBJ1-2, with a weak D call TRBD1 (6 bases). CDR1 and CDR2 (germline): KGHSH, LQKENI. The CDR3 loop spans 13 amino acids. Between the trimmed V and J ends, which lost 5 bases and 2 bases, there was a span of 9 bases. CDR3 DNA: TGTGCCAGCTCAACCGGACAGAACTATGGCTACACCTTC. Translating it yields CASSTGQNYGYTF.